These 5 T cell receptor beta chains share one sample of origin, sequenced in a study of shared clonotypes between healthy human individuals. Data came from immunoSEQ multiplex PCR; TCRdb stores just in-frame clones and leaves some out. Here the sample spans roughly 1 million clones, roughly 74% being singletons. The sequenced sample was memory CD4+ T cells from PBMCs. Subset here: CD45RA-negative fraction. These receptors all come from a man between 18 and 35 years old in good health. Some clones in this sample may be carry-over from other donors' samples.

The rearrangement joins TRBV10-3 to TRBJ1-1, with a tentative D call TRBD1 (5 bases). There are 11 residues in the CDR3. V dropped 6 bases and J dropped 7 bases, with 9 bases sitting between them. The germline gives CDR1 ENHRY, CDR2 SYGVKD. The CDR3 region is CAIRGEGEAFF. As DNA, the CDR3 is TGTGCCATCAGAGGGGAGGGTGAAGCTTTCTTT.

Worth noting for this clone: Additional DNA sequences in this sample encode the identical CDR3. The chain has TRBV5-1 and TRBJ2-1; D ambiguous. Germline V gives CDR1 SGHRS, CDR2 YFSETQ. V lost 4 bases and J lost 0, with 11 bases in between. The CDR3 contains 15 residues. The CDR3 is CASSPDGSSYNEQFF. The CDR3 DNA follows: TGCGCCAGCAGCCCGGACGGAAGCTCCTACAATGAGCAGTTCTTC.

V usage is TRBV5-1 and J usage is TRBJ2-7, with no clear D. Germline V CDR1 and CDR2: SGHRS, YFSETQ. Trimming shortened V by 0 bases and J by 1 base, and 8 bases separated the two germline ends. This CDR3 spans 14 amino acids. For the CDR3, the DNA is TGCGCCAGCAGCTTGGAAGGTTTTTCCTACGAGCAGTACTTC. It yields the protein CASSLEGFSYEQYF.

J is TRBJ1-1 and V is TRBV5-6, with D uncertain. CDR1 is SGHDT and CDR2 is YYEEEE in the germline V gene. Trimming removed 2 bases from V and 4 bases from J, with 12 bases in between. CDR3 length: 14 residues. The CDR3 loop is CASSLFGVVTEAFF. As DNA, the CDR3 is TGTGCCAGCAGCTTATTCGGGGTGGTCACTGAAGCTTTCTTT.

This clone was observed a handful of times. The chain couples TRBV7-3 to TRBJ1-5, with D perhaps TRBD1 (5 bases). The CDR3 totals 13 residues. Between the trimmed V and J ends, which lost 5 bases and 4 bases, there was a span of 9 bases. From germline, CDR1 is SGHTA and CDR2 FQGTGA. DNA of the CDR3: TGTGCCAGCAGCAAAGACAGAAATCAGCCCCAGCATTTT. It is translated as CASSKDRNQPQHF.